This entry concerns a single T cell receptor (beta chain). Source study methods: Using reference gene primer amplification, nucleated cell counts were estimated. Using immunoSEQ multiplex PCR, the repertoire was profiled, and TCRdb retains in-frame clones only, with some absent. The V and J calls and clone size were taken over from that table, and D and trimming were inferred from the DNA. The table includes some 370,000 clones, around 91% detected once. This entry is derived from a study of blood T cell repertoires in COVID-19. Across the whole study: Samples came from the United States, Italy and Spain, spanning acute and convalescent COVID-19.

CDR1 is LNHNV, CDR2 YYDKDF, per germline (reference sequence). The trim removed 1 base at V and 6 bases at J, leaving 11 bases unmatched. CDR3 length: 18 residues. This rearrangement joins TRBV15 to TRBJ2-5; 13 nucleotides align to TRBD2. The TCR was taken from a man aged 18-30 years with active or convalescent COVID-19. Sequencing was performed on peripheral blood. The DNA for the CDR3 is TGTGCCACCAGCAGAGTGTGGACTAGCGGGGGTGTCCCTAAGACCCAGTACTTC. Protein: CATSRVWTSGGVPKTQYF.